These T cell receptor beta chains were read from a single sample in a study of vaccination and CD4 T cells after COVID-19. Which antigens these TCRs recognize remains unknown. TCRdb re-called the PCR reads through MiXCR, storing one row per CDR3 protein. Of some 7,200 distinct CDR3 sequences in the sample, more than 30% were seen once. Sequenced material: CD4+ T cells from blood, cultured in vitro. The receptors were sampled from a human donor in good health. Both conserved end residues are part of each CDR3. Fields, in order: clone size, D gene, V gene, J gene, CDR3 protein, CDR3 DNA. A D gene is named only where the DNA matches it firmly. Where a row states a size, it is once, few, many or the class of an expanded clone; other rows omit it.

clone_size: -
d_call: TRBD2
v_call: TRBV2
j_call: TRBJ2-5
cdr3_aa: CASSDLLAVGQETQYF
cdr3_nt: TGTGCCAGCAGTGACCTCCTAGCGGTCGGACAAGAGACCCAGTACTTC

clone_size: -
d_call: -
v_call: TRBV30
j_call: TRBJ1-5
cdr3_aa: CAWSAGNQPQHF
cdr3_nt: TGTGCCTGGAGTGCGGGCAATCAGCCCCAGCATTTT

clone_size: -
d_call: -
v_call: TRBV15
j_call: TRBJ2-3
cdr3_aa: CATSRSLPAGRTDTQYF
cdr3_nt: TGTGCCACCAGCAGAAGCCTCCCGGCAGGGAGGACAGATACGCAGTATTTT

clone_size: -
d_call: -
v_call: TRBV10-3
j_call: TRBJ1-5
cdr3_aa: CAISGTDNQPQHF
cdr3_nt: TGTGCCATCAGTGGAACGGATAATCAGCCCCAGCATTTT

clone_size: few
d_call: TRBD2
v_call: TRBV6-1
j_call: TRBJ2-7
cdr3_aa: CASIGLAGRYEQYF
cdr3_nt: TGTGCCAGCATAGGACTAGCGGGAAGGTACGAGCAGTACTTC

clone_size: medium-sized
d_call: -
v_call: TRBV6-2/TRBV6-3
j_call: TRBJ1-5
cdr3_aa: CASSYSISVSNQPQHF
cdr3_nt: TGTGCCAGCAGTTACTCGATATCCGTTAGCAATCAGCCCCAGCATTTT

clone_size: few
d_call: -
v_call: TRBV7-8
j_call: TRBJ1-5
cdr3_aa: CASSLGRQGDNQPQHF
cdr3_nt: TGTGCCAGCAGCTTAGGACGTCAGGGCGACAATCAGCCCCAGCATTTT

clone_size: -
d_call: TRBD2
v_call: TRBV18
j_call: TRBJ2-3
cdr3_aa: CASSPLGGGLTDTQYF
cdr3_nt: TGTGCCAGCTCACCCCTAGGCGGGGGGCTCACAGATACGCAGTATTTT

clone_size: few
d_call: -
v_call: TRBV7-9
j_call: TRBJ1-2
cdr3_aa: CASSLYEGYTF
cdr3_nt: TGTGCCAGCAGCTTATACGAAGGCTACACCTTC

clone_size: few
d_call: TRBD1
v_call: TRBV5-1
j_call: TRBJ1-2
cdr3_aa: CASSSSGGGYGYTF
cdr3_nt: TGCGCCAGCAGCTCGTCAGGGGGAGGCTATGGCTACACCTTC

clone_size: -
d_call: -
v_call: TRBV2
j_call: TRBJ2-1
cdr3_aa: CASSPGLAYNEQFF
cdr3_nt: TGTGCCAGCAGTCCGGGTCTAGCCTACAATGAGCAGTTCTTC

clone_size: once
d_call: -
v_call: TRBV6-1
j_call: TRBJ2-1
cdr3_aa: CASSGVNNEQFF
cdr3_nt: TGTGCCAGCAGCGGGGTTAACAATGAGCAGTTCTTC

clone_size: -
d_call: TRBD1
v_call: TRBV5-6
j_call: TRBJ1-1
cdr3_aa: CASGLPGQGFGEAFF
cdr3_nt: TGTGCCAGCGGTCTCCCGGGACAGGGGTTTGGCGAAGCTTTCTTT

clone_size: -
d_call: TRBD1
v_call: TRBV6-5
j_call: TRBJ1-6
cdr3_aa: CASSSDGRDRTNSPLHF
cdr3_nt: TGTGCCAGCAGTTCGGATGGAAGGGACAGGACTAATTCACCCCTCCACTTT

clone_size: few
d_call: TRBD2
v_call: TRBV7-2
j_call: TRBJ2-1
cdr3_aa: CASSSILAETYNEQFF
cdr3_nt: TGTGCCAGCAGCTCGATCCTAGCGGAAACCTACAATGAGCAGTTCTTC

clone_size: -
d_call: -
v_call: TRBV24-1
j_call: TRBJ2-1
cdr3_aa: CATSDFTKGDEQFF
cdr3_nt: TGTGCCACCAGTGATTTTACTAAGGGGGATGAGCAGTTCTTC

clone_size: -
d_call: TRBD1
v_call: TRBV27
j_call: TRBJ1-2
cdr3_aa: CASSHTGAIGGGYTF
cdr3_nt: TGTGCCAGCAGTCACACAGGGGCAATCGGTGGTGGCTACACCTTC

clone_size: few
d_call: -
v_call: TRBV6-1
j_call: TRBJ2-7
cdr3_aa: CASSAGGWAYEQYF
cdr3_nt: TGTGCCAGCAGTGCGGGCGGTTGGGCCTACGAGCAGTACTTC

clone_size: -
d_call: -
v_call: TRBV5-1
j_call: TRBJ1-2
cdr3_aa: CASSPGYGYTF
cdr3_nt: TGCGCCAGCAGCCCTGGCTATGGCTACACCTTC

clone_size: few
d_call: TRBD1
v_call: TRBV7-2
j_call: TRBJ2-7
cdr3_aa: CASSRDRVTYEQYF
cdr3_nt: TGTGCCAGCAGCCGAGACAGGGTCACGTACGAGCAGTACTTC

clone_size: -
d_call: -
v_call: TRBV6-4
j_call: TRBJ2-3
cdr3_aa: CASSDTVPWGTDTQYF
cdr3_nt: TGTGCCAGCAGTGACACGGTACCTTGGGGCACAGATACGCAGTATTTT

clone_size: -
d_call: TRBD1
v_call: TRBV5-6
j_call: TRBJ1-2
cdr3_aa: CASSLGDRTYGYTF
cdr3_nt: TGTGCCAGCAGCTTGGGGGACAGGACCTATGGCTACACCTTC

clone_size: -
d_call: -
v_call: TRBV7-6
j_call: TRBJ2-6
cdr3_aa: CASSFTARGSSDWPGANVLTF
cdr3_nt: TGTGCCAGCAGCTTCACCGCCCGTGGGAGTTCAGACTGGCCTGGGGCCAACGTCCTGACTTTC

clone_size: -
d_call: -
v_call: TRBV7-2
j_call: TRBJ2-2
cdr3_aa: CAGQPQLGGAGELFF
cdr3_nt: TGTGCCGGACAACCCCAACTTGGTGGGGCCGGGGAGCTGTTTTTT

clone_size: -
d_call: -
v_call: TRBV29-1
j_call: TRBJ2-7
cdr3_aa: CSVEVRGASREQYF
cdr3_nt: TGCAGCGTTGAAGTCAGAGGGGCCTCCCGGGAGCAGTACTTC

clone_size: few
d_call: TRBD1
v_call: TRBV20-1
j_call: TRBJ1-5
cdr3_aa: CSAKRQGSGQPQHF
cdr3_nt: TGCAGTGCTAAAAGACAGGGTTCAGGTCAGCCCCAGCATTTT

clone_size: -
d_call: -
v_call: TRBV5-5
j_call: TRBJ1-5
cdr3_aa: CASSLAVHQPQHF
cdr3_nt: TGTGCCAGCAGCTTGGCGGTCCATCAGCCCCAGCATTTT

clone_size: -
d_call: TRBD2
v_call: TRBV20-1
j_call: TRBJ2-1
cdr3_aa: CSALTSGKSNEQFF
cdr3_nt: TGCAGTGCTTTGACTAGCGGCAAATCCAATGAGCAGTTCTTC

clone_size: few
d_call: -
v_call: TRBV18
j_call: TRBJ1-5
cdr3_aa: CASSPGGPINQPQHF
cdr3_nt: TGTGCCAGCTCACCAGGGGGCCCAATCAATCAGCCCCAGCATTTT

clone_size: -
d_call: -
v_call: TRBV6-2/TRBV6-3
j_call: TRBJ2-2
cdr3_aa: CASKLPGELFF
cdr3_nt: TGTGCCAGCAAGCTTCCTGGGGAGCTGTTTTTT

clone_size: once
d_call: -
v_call: TRBV5-1
j_call: TRBJ2-1
cdr3_aa: CASSRDTSGAGEQFF
cdr3_nt: TGCGCCAGCAGCAGGGACACCTCGGGGGCCGGTGAGCAGTTCTTC

clone_size: few
d_call: -
v_call: TRBV12-3/TRBV12-4
j_call: TRBJ1-1
cdr3_aa: CASSFGSGVNTEAFF
cdr3_nt: TGTGCCAGCAGTTTTGGGTCCGGGGTGAACACTGAAGCTTTCTTT

clone_size: -
d_call: -
v_call: TRBV28
j_call: TRBJ2-2
cdr3_aa: CASSPLPTGELFF
cdr3_nt: TGTGCCAGCAGTCCCCTCCCTACCGGGGAGCTGTTTTTT

clone_size: few
d_call: -
v_call: TRBV11-3
j_call: TRBJ2-5
cdr3_aa: CASSLMSGETQYF
cdr3_nt: TGTGCCAGCAGCTTAATGAGCGGCGAGACCCAGTACTTC

clone_size: -
d_call: -
v_call: TRBV7-2
j_call: TRBJ2-1
cdr3_aa: CASSNHNEQFF
cdr3_nt: TGTGCCAGCAGCAATCACAATGAGCAGTTCTTC

clone_size: -
d_call: TRBD1
v_call: TRBV10-3
j_call: TRBJ1-3
cdr3_aa: CAAKDRAGNTIYF
cdr3_nt: TGTGCCGCTAAGGACAGGGCTGGAAACACCATATATTTT

clone_size: -
d_call: -
v_call: TRBV1
j_call: TRBJ2-5
cdr3_aa: CTSSHALFLAGEETQYF
cdr3_nt: TGCACCAGCAGCCATGCCCTATTTCTAGCGGGGGAAGAGACCCAGTACTTC

clone_size: few
d_call: TRBD1
v_call: TRBV6-1
j_call: TRBJ1-2
cdr3_aa: CASSPAQGAYGYTF
cdr3_nt: TGTGCCAGCAGCCCGGCGCAGGGGGCTTATGGCTACACCTTC

clone_size: few
d_call: -
v_call: TRBV6-2/TRBV6-3
j_call: TRBJ1-2
cdr3_aa: CASSLPGQLGLYGYTF
cdr3_nt: TGTGCCAGCAGCCTCCCGGGACAACTTGGGCTCTATGGCTACACCTTC

clone_size: few
d_call: TRBD1
v_call: TRBV5-1
j_call: TRBJ1-1
cdr3_aa: CASSRDDRGWNTEAFF
cdr3_nt: TGCGCCAGCAGCCGGGATGACAGGGGATGGAACACTGAAGCTTTCTTT

clone_size: -
d_call: TRBD2
v_call: TRBV11-2
j_call: TRBJ2-1
cdr3_aa: CASSALAGPLGNEQFF
cdr3_nt: TGTGCCAGCAGCGCGTTAGCGGGGCCCCTAGGGAATGAGCAGTTCTTC

clone_size: -
d_call: TRBD1
v_call: TRBV5-5
j_call: TRBJ1-2
cdr3_aa: CASSLVIKRTGDGYTF
cdr3_nt: TGTGCCAGCAGCTTGGTAATTAAACGGACAGGGGATGGCTACACCTTC

clone_size: -
d_call: TRBD1
v_call: TRBV7-2
j_call: TRBJ1-3
cdr3_aa: CASSLTTGTHTIYF
cdr3_nt: TGTGCCAGCAGCTTAACGACAGGGACCCACACCATATATTTT

clone_size: few
d_call: TRBD2
v_call: TRBV6-1
j_call: TRBJ2-1
cdr3_aa: CASRSMIAGGPNEQFF
cdr3_nt: TGTGCCAGCAGGTCTATGATAGCGGGGGGGCCTAATGAGCAGTTCTTC

clone_size: -
d_call: TRBD2
v_call: TRBV6-2/TRBV6-3
j_call: TRBJ2-1
cdr3_aa: CASSLSGSINEQFF
cdr3_nt: TGTGCCAGCAGCCTAAGCGGGAGTATCAATGAGCAGTTCTTC

clone_size: -
d_call: TRBD2
v_call: TRBV6-1
j_call: TRBJ2-3
cdr3_aa: CASSGTSGRAVDTQYF
cdr3_nt: TGTGCCAGCAGTGGGACTAGCGGGAGGGCCGTAGATACGCAGTATTTT

clone_size: few
d_call: TRBD1
v_call: TRBV27
j_call: TRBJ1-1
cdr3_aa: CASSLFSRGPINTEAFF
cdr3_nt: TGTGCCAGCAGTTTGTTTTCGAGGGGGCCTATAAACACTGAAGCTTTCTTT

clone_size: -
d_call: -
v_call: TRBV7-8
j_call: TRBJ2-4
cdr3_aa: CASSLGYRRDPKNIQYF
cdr3_nt: TGTGCCAGCAGCTTAGGGTACAGGCGCGATCCCAAAAACATTCAGTACTTC

clone_size: -
d_call: TRBD1
v_call: TRBV18
j_call: TRBJ1-1
cdr3_aa: CASSRRQGDTEAFF
cdr3_nt: TGTGCCAGTTCACGGAGACAGGGTGACACTGAAGCTTTCTTT

clone_size: once
d_call: -
v_call: TRBV25-1
j_call: TRBJ2-5
cdr3_aa: CASSEFWETQYF
cdr3_nt: TGTGCCAGCAGTGAATTTTGGGAGACCCAGTACTTC

clone_size: -
d_call: -
v_call: TRBV29-1
j_call: TRBJ1-2
cdr3_aa: CSVVGEGEIYGYTF
cdr3_nt: TGCAGCGTTGTAGGAGAGGGGGAAATCTATGGCTACACCTTC

clone_size: few
d_call: -
v_call: TRBV6-2/TRBV6-3
j_call: TRBJ2-7
cdr3_aa: CASSSRLVGTDEQYF
cdr3_nt: TGTGCCAGCAGTTCCAGACTAGTAGGGACCGACGAGCAGTACTTC

clone_size: -
d_call: -
v_call: TRBV11-3
j_call: TRBJ2-5
cdr3_aa: CASSPRDQETQYF
cdr3_nt: TGTGCCAGCAGCCCCCGGGATCAAGAGACCCAGTACTTC

clone_size: -
d_call: -
v_call: TRBV7-9
j_call: TRBJ2-1
cdr3_aa: CASSLGMAQRTNEQFF
cdr3_nt: TGTGCCAGCAGCTTAGGTATGGCACAGAGAACCAATGAGCAGTTCTTC

clone_size: few
d_call: -
v_call: TRBV10-2
j_call: TRBJ1-3
cdr3_aa: CASSEPRGSGNTIYF
cdr3_nt: TGCGCCAGCAGTGAGCCCCGGGGCTCTGGAAACACCATATATTTT

clone_size: -
d_call: -
v_call: TRBV7-9
j_call: TRBJ1-2
cdr3_aa: CASSFGGPNYGYTF
cdr3_nt: TGTGCCAGCAGCTTTGGGGGCCCGAATTATGGCTACACCTTC

clone_size: -
d_call: -
v_call: TRBV6-5
j_call: TRBJ1-2
cdr3_aa: CASSYWSGRNYGYTF
cdr3_nt: TGTGCCAGCAGTTACTGGTCAGGGAGGAACTATGGCTACACCTTC

clone_size: few
d_call: -
v_call: TRBV15
j_call: TRBJ1-1
cdr3_aa: CATSRDRLNTEAFF
cdr3_nt: TGTGCCACCAGCAGAGACAGACTGAACACTGAAGCTTTCTTT

clone_size: -
d_call: TRBD1
v_call: TRBV7-6
j_call: TRBJ2-7
cdr3_aa: CASSRDRTYEQYF
cdr3_nt: TGTGCCAGCAGCCGGGACAGGACCTACGAGCAGTACTTC

clone_size: few
d_call: -
v_call: TRBV19
j_call: TRBJ1-6
cdr3_aa: CASSSLDFPTFTTLHF
cdr3_nt: TGTGCCAGTAGTTCCCTGGACTTCCCGACCTTCACCACCCTCCACTTT